This T cell receptor beta chain was found in a study of blood T cell repertoires in COVID-19. Study-level information: The samples span acute and convalescent COVID-19 from the United States, Italy and Spain. PBMCs, B-cell-depleted T cells, or T cells provided the cDNA or gDNA that made up the material.

Germline CDR1 SGHNT, CDR2 YYREEE (reference sequence). CDR3 length: 12 residues. The V and J ends lost 4 bases and 4 bases respectively, with 8 bases between them. Authors' data handling: How many nucleated cells were present was estimated from reference gene primer amplification. The data were produced by immunoSEQ multiplex PCR, yet TCRdb's version contains in-frame clones alone and is incomplete. V, J and clone size are taken as reported in that table, and D and trimming were inferred from the DNA itself. The data show 210,000 or so clones, around 87% seen once. This TCR derives from a man in his fifties with acute or convalescent COVID-19. The sample comprised peripheral blood. The rearrangement joins TRBV5-4 to TRBJ2-5, with D possibly being TRBD2 (7 bases). The CDR3 sequence is CASSRGGETQYF. Here the CDR3 DNA reads TGTGCCAGCAGCAGGGGGGGAGAGACCCAGTACTTC.